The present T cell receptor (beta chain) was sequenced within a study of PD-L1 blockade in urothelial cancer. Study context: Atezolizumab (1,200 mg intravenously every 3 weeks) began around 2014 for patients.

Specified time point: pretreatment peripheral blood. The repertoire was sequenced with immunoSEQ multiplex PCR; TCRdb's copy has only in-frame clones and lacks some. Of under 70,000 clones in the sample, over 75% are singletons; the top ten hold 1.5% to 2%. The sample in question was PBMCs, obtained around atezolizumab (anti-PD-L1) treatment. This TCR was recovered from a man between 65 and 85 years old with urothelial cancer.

CDR3 loop: CASSQEAQPNSPLHF. The CDR3 DNA reads as TGTGCCAGCAGCCAAGAGGCACAGCCTAATTCACCCCTCCACTTT. The rearrangement joins TRBV4-2 to TRBJ1-6; no clear D gene. Germline CDR1 is LGHNA and CDR2 is YNFKEQ. The ends were cut back, 0 bases at V and 6 bases at J, with 9 bases in the middle. This CDR3 has 15 residues.